Listed below are T cell receptor beta chains from one sample, sequenced in a study of blood T cells in healthy people across ages. Each CDR3 protein is one row after TCRdb ran MiXCR on the 5' RACE reads. Of over 1,500,000 distinct CDR3 sequences detected, around 50% appear once; the ten largest clones hold 2% to 2.5%. Sequencing input: blood. Every receptor here comes from a woman aged 40 to 50 in good health. The CDR3 runs from the conserved cysteine through the conserved F or W. A D gene is named only where the DNA matches it firmly. Expanded clones are given a class, and other clones once, few, many or no size at all.

TRBJ1-1 | . | . | TRBV20-1 | CSALQLNTEAFF | TGCAGTGCGTTACAATTGAACACTGAAGCTTTCTTT
TRBJ1-4 | . | TRBD1 | TRBV2 | CASSEGQLEKLFF | TGTGCCAGCAGTGAGGGACAGCTTGAAAAACTGTTTTTT
TRBJ1-1 | once | . | TRBV7-3 | CASSPIPGTEAFF | TGTGCCAGCAGCCCGATCCCCGGCACTGAAGCTTTCTTT
TRBJ2-1 | . | TRBD2 | TRBV7-2 | CASSLASGGCYNEQFF | TGTGCCAGCAGCTTAGCAAGCGGGGGTTGCTACAATGAGCAGTTCTTC
TRBJ1-4 | . | . | TRBV25-1 | CASSERGGATNEKLFF | TGTGCCAGCAGTGAACGGGGGGGTGCAACTAATGAAAAACTGTTTTTT
TRBJ2-4 | . | TRBD1 | TRBV6-2/TRBV6-3 | CASSGQGRVMTKNIQYF | TGTGCCAGCTCCGGACAGGGGAGGGTGATGACCAAAAACATTCAGTACTTC
TRBJ2-1 | . | TRBD1 | TRBV24-1 | CATSDQDRVSNEQFF | TGTGCCACCAGTGATCAGGACAGGGTTAGCAATGAGCAGTTCTTC
TRBJ1-2 | . | . | TRBV15 | CATSRRDNYGYTF | TGTGCCACCAGCAGGCGGGACAACTATGGCTACACCTTC
TRBJ2-7 | . | . | TRBV6-1 | CASSQRTDAYEQYF | TGTGCCAGCAGTCAAAGGACCGATGCCTACGAGCAGTACTTC
TRBJ2-1 | few | . | TRBV27 | CASRPQTGRSYNEQFF | TGTGCCAGCAGACCCCAGACAGGGAGGTCCTACAATGAGCAGTTCTTC
TRBJ2-1 | . | . | TRBV13 | CASVRGARSEQFF | TGTGCCTCGGTCCGGGGGGCGAGGAGTGAGCAGTTCTTC
TRBJ2-7 | . | TRBD2 | TRBV20-1 | CSARGSGGYEQYF | TGCAGTGCTAGGGGTTCGGGGGGCTACGAGCAGTACTTC
TRBJ1-2 | . | TRBD1 | TRBV12-3/TRBV12-4 | CASTYSGTRGGYGYTF | TGTGCCAGCACCTACTCCGGGACCAGGGGGGGGTATGGCTACACCTTC
TRBJ2-5 | . | . | TRBV15 | CATSRDRQGGLETQYF | TGTGCCACCAGCAGAGATCGGCAGGGTGGTTTGGAGACCCAGTACTTC
TRBJ1-5 | few | . | TRBV20-1 | CSAPAGGYSNQPQHF | TGCAGTGCACCGGCTGGCGGATATAGCAATCAGCCCCAGCATTTT
TRBJ2-4 | few | TRBD2 | TRBV7-2 | CASSPAGTTVKNIQYF | TGTGCCAGCAGCCCGGCCGGGACTACGGTCAAAAACATTCAGTACTTC
TRBJ2-5 | . | TRBD2 | TRBV4-1 | CASSLTSGGAGGTQYF | TGCGCCAGCAGCCTAACTAGCGGGGGGGCCGGCGGGACCCAGTACTTC
TRBJ2-1 | few | . | TRBV13 | CASSLRDGPYNEQFF | TGTGCCAGCAGCCTCAGGGACGGGCCCTACAATGAGCAGTTCTTC
TRBJ1-6 | . | . | TRBV6-4 | CASSDGTDRRSPLHF | TGTGCCAGCAGTGATGGTACAGACAGAAGATCACCCCTCCACTTT
TRBJ2-1 | few | TRBD2 | TRBV10-3 | CATLAGNNEQFF | TGTGCCACACTAGCGGGAAACAATGAGCAGTTCTTC
TRBJ2-1 | . | TRBD2 | TRBV20-1 | CSARERRGNYNEQFF | TGCAGTGCTAGAGAGCGGCGGGGGAATTACAATGAGCAGTTCTTC
TRBJ1-2 | . | . | TRBV2 | CASNRNYGYTF | TGTGCCAGCAACAGAAACTATGGCTACACCTTC
TRBJ2-7 | . | . | TRBV29-1 | CSVGSDVEQYF | TGCAGCGTTGGGAGCGACGTCGAGCAGTACTTC
TRBJ2-3 | . | TRBD2 | TRBV12-3/TRBV12-4 | CASTPAGSTDTQYF | TGTGCCAGCACCCCAGCGGGGAGCACAGATACGCAGTATTTT
TRBJ2-1 | few | TRBD2 | TRBV6-2/TRBV6-3 | CASSYGTSGFYNEQFF | TGTGCCAGCAGTTACGGGACTAGCGGATTCTACAATGAGCAGTTCTTC
TRBJ1-2 | few | TRBD1 | TRBV10-3 | CAISEGQGINYGYTF | TGTGCCATCAGTGAGGGACAGGGGATTAACTATGGCTACACCTTC
TRBJ2-1 | once | . | TRBV9 | CASSSDLKSFSYNEQFF | TGTGCCAGCAGTTCAGACCTTAAGAGTTTTTCCTACAATGAGCAGTTCTTC
TRBJ2-5 | . | . | TRBV27 | CASIRAPGSVQETQYF | TGTGCCAGCATCCGGGCGCCCGGATCCGTACAAGAGACCCAGTACTTC
TRBJ2-1 | . | . | TRBV20-1 | CSASPDLQETQFF | TGCAGTGCTTCACCCGACTTGCAAGAGACCCAGTTCTTC
TRBJ2-5 | . | . | TRBV24-1 | CATSRGQVQETQYF | TGTGCCACCTCTCGGGGGCAGGTCCAAGAGACCCAGTACTTC
TRBJ1-2 | . | . | TRBV6-6 | CASTNLGDEEDGYTF | TGTGCCAGCACTAACCTGGGGGACGAGGAGGATGGCTACACCTTC
TRBJ2-3 | . | . | TRBV6-2/TRBV6-3 | CASNYGPDTQYF | TGTGCCAGCAATTATGGGCCAGATACGCAGTATTTT
TRBJ1-2 | . | . | TRBV20-1 | CVPGRAVGYTF | TGCGTCCCGGGGAGGGCGGTAGGCTACACCTTC
TRBJ1-5 | . | TRBD1 | TRBV6-5 | CASRSGQAQPQHF | TGTGCCAGCAGATCCGGACAGGCGCAGCCCCAGCATTTT
TRBJ2-5 | few | . | TRBV2 | CASSEGGPILRETQYF | TGTGCCAGCAGTGAAGGGGGGCCCATCCTACGAGAGACCCAGTACTTC
TRBJ1-5 | . | TRBD1 | TRBV20-1 | CSAKDRVSNQPQHF | TGCAGTGCTAAGGACAGGGTGAGCAATCAGCCCCAGCATTTT
TRBJ2-1 | few | TRBD2 | TRBV12-3/TRBV12-4 | CASTKRGLIYNEQFF | TGTGCCAGCACTAAGCGGGGGCTCATATACAATGAGCAGTTCTTC
TRBJ1-2 | . | . | TRBV7-2 | CASSPPASRSYGYTF | TGTGCCAGCAGCCCCCCGGCCTCGCGGAGCTATGGCTACACCTTC
TRBJ1-2 | . | . | TRBV5-6 | CASSLPRQLYYGYTF | TGTGCCAGCAGCTTGCCGAGACAGCTATACTATGGCTACACCTTC
TRBJ1-1 | . | . | TRBV10-3 | CAISEKQGNTEAFF | TGTGCCATCAGTGAGAAACAAGGGAACACTGAAGCTTTCTTT
TRBJ2-3 | few | . | TRBV27 | CASLRQGTQYF | TGTGCCAGCCTCCGCCAGGGTACGCAGTATTTT
TRBJ2-2 | few | . | TRBV4-3 | CASRGTGLSGELFF | TGCGCCAGCAGAGGGACCGGTCTCTCCGGGGAGCTGTTTTTT
TRBJ2-1 | . | . | TRBV20-1 | CSAALLGGQTGEQFF | TGCAGTGCAGCATTATTGGGGGGGCAGACCGGTGAGCAGTTCTTC
TRBJ2-3 | . | TRBD2 | TRBV7-2 | CASSSKAGGTDTQYF | TGTGCCAGCAGCTCCAAGGCGGGGGGTACAGATACGCAGTATTTT
TRBJ2-7 | . | . | TRBV28 | CASRPTGFSYEQYF | TGTGCCAGCAGACCTACAGGGTTCTCCTACGAGCAGTACTTC
TRBJ2-1 | . | . | TRBV7-2 | CASSRNPGNSYNEQFF | TGTGCCAGCAGCCGAAACCCCGGGAACTCCTACAATGAGCAGTTCTTC
TRBJ1-2 | . | . | TRBV7-2 | CASSLVQRNYGYTF | TGTGCCAGCAGCTTAGTACAGAGAAACTATGGCTACACCTTC
TRBJ1-2 | few | . | TRBV4-3 | CASSQDPVPANYGYTF | TGCGCCAGCAGCCAAGACCCGGTTCCAGCTAACTATGGCTACACCTTC
TRBJ2-5 | few | TRBD1 | TRBV20-1 | CSATSRQGWETQYF | TGCAGTGCTACAAGCCGACAGGGTTGGGAGACCCAGTACTTC
TRBJ2-1 | few | . | TRBV27 | CASSLSGQAGYNEQFF | TGTGCCAGCAGTTTATCCGGACAAGCCGGCTACAATGAGCAGTTCTTC
TRBJ2-5 | . | . | TRBV18 | CASSPSRGTEEQYF | TGTGCCAGCTCACCCTCCCGGGGGACAGAGGAGCAGTACTTC
TRBJ1-5 | . | TRBD1 | TRBV6-1 | CAGGQGVGNQPQHF | TGTGCCGGAGGACAGGGGGTCGGCAATCAGCCCCAGCATTTT
TRBJ2-1 | . | TRBD2 | TRBV7-2 | CASSLAGAGGGNEQFF | TGTGCCAGCAGCCTCGCGGGCGCGGGGGGAGGAAATGAGCAGTTCTTC
TRBJ1-1 | once | . | TRBV10-3 | CAISPERVNTEAFF | TGTGCCATCAGTCCTGAGAGGGTGAACACTGAAGCTTTCTTT
TRBJ1-6 | . | . | TRBV4-2 | CASSQDESPTLYNSPLHF | TGTGCCAGCAGCCAAGATGAGTCCCCCACTCTCTATAATTCACCCCTCCACTTT
TRBJ1-4 | . | TRBD1 | TRBV4-1 | CASSLQGPNEKLFF | TGCGCCAGCAGCTTACAGGGGCCTAATGAAAAACTGTTTTTT
TRBJ2-7 | . | . | TRBV11-1 | CASSLDARALRSEQYF | TGTGCCAGCAGCTTAGATGCCAGGGCCTTACGTTCCGAGCAGTACTTC